Listed below are T cell receptor beta chains from one sample, sequenced in a study of cytomegalovirus exposure and HLA in healthy donors. Assay used: immunoSEQ multiplex PCR; TCRdb lists only in-frame clones, some missing. The sample holds more than 60,000 clones, about 79% seen once. Sequenced sample: PBMCs. Source of these receptors: a man aged 65 to 79 in good health and CMV-seropositive. Each CDR3 is given with its conserved first and last residue. A D gene is named only where the DNA matches it firmly. Clone size, where shown, is once, few, many, or a class for clones that have expanded.

>few|TRBJ2-2|TRBD1|TRBV11-2
TGTGCCAGCAGCTTCGGGACAGTCAACACCGGGGAGCTGTTTTTT
CASSFGTVNTGELFF
>-|TRBJ2-3|-|TRBV30
TGTGCCTGGAGGCGGGGGCGGGGACTCCTCACAGATACGCAGTATTTT
CAWRRGRGLLTDTQYF
>-|TRBJ1-2|-|TRBV7-9
TGTGCCAGCAGCTTAACAGAGACTAACTATGGCTACACCTTC
CASSLTETNYGYTF
>once|TRBJ2-7|-|TRBV28
TGTGCCAGCACCTCACTTGACATGTATGCCGAGCAGTACTTC
CASTSLDMYAEQYF
>-|TRBJ1-2|-|TRBV10-3
TGTGCCATCAGCACCGAAGGGGGGGATTATGGCTACACCTTC
CAISTEGGDYGYTF
>-|TRBJ1-2|-|TRBV30
TGTGCCTGGAGTCGGTATAACTATGGCTACACCTTC
CAWSRYNYGYTF
>-|TRBJ2-2|TRBD1|TRBV5-1
TGCGCCAGCAGCCTAGGACAGGGCACCGGGGAGCTGTTTTTT
CASSLGQGTGELFF
>-|TRBJ2-7|-|TRBV19
TGTGCCAGTAGTATACTAGCGTCCTACGAGCAGTACTTC
CASSILASYEQYF
>once|TRBJ2-7|TRBD1|TRBV5-1
TGCGCCAGCAGCTTCTTACCGGGACAGAGGTACGAGCAGTACTTC
CASSFLPGQRYEQYF
>-|TRBJ1-1|-|TRBV30
TGTGCCTGGAAGGCTCCTGGGGCGGACACTGAAGCTTTCTTT
CAWKAPGADTEAFF
>-|TRBJ1-5|TRBD1|TRBV12-5
TGTGCTAGTGGTCCGACAGGGTACGGAGGTCAGCCCCAGCATTTT
CASGPTGYGGQPQHF
>-|TRBJ1-2|TRBD1|TRBV28
TGTGCCAGCAGTTTCAGGGGGCAGGACTATGGCTACACCTTC
CASSFRGQDYGYTF
>-|TRBJ2-3|TRBD2|TRBV9
TGTGCCAGCAGCGGCCAGACTAGCGGGAGATTTTGGGCACCAGATACGCAGTATTTT
CASSGQTSGRFWAPDTQYF
>-|TRBJ2-7|-|TRBV7-3
TGTGCCAGCAGCTTAGGGCTCTCCTACGAGCAGTACTTC
CASSLGLSYEQYF
>many|TRBJ1-2|TRBD1|TRBV4-3
TGCGCCAGCAGCCAAACGGACAGGGGGAGTTATGGCTACACCTTC
CASSQTDRGSYGYTF
>-|TRBJ2-3|TRBD1|TRBV11-2
TGTGCCAGCAGCTTAGGGGGCAGGGGGCGCGCAGATACGCAGTATTTT
CASSLGGRGRADTQYF
>-|TRBJ2-3|-|TRBV9
TGTGCCAGCAGTACCCTATCAGGGAGCACAGATACGCAGTATTTT
CASSTLSGSTDTQYF
>-|TRBJ1-1|-|TRBV12-5
TGTGCTAGTGGTTTGGCGACAGTCATGAACACTGAAGCTTTCTTT
CASGLATVMNTEAFF
>-|TRBJ2-1|-|TRBV5-1
TGCGCCAGCAGCTTGTTGGCGGGTAACTACAATGAGCAGTTCTTC
CASSLLAGNYNEQFF
>-|TRBJ1-6|-|TRBV7-2
TGTGCCAGCAGCTCAAGGGCGGGAGGCTCTAATTCACCCCTCCACTTT
CASSSRAGGSNSPLHF
>-|TRBJ2-2|-|TRBV6-6
TGTGCCAGCAGTTTCTCCGGGGAGCTGTTTTTT
CASSFSGELFF
>-|TRBJ1-2|TRBD1|TRBV5-1
TGCGCCAGCAGCCAAGAGACAGGGGGCTTTGGCCACACCTTC
CASSQETGGFGHTF
>-|TRBJ2-1|-|TRBV28
TGTGCCAGCAGTCGAACATCGTATGAGCAGTTCTTC
CASSRTSYEQFF
>-|TRBJ2-5|-|TRBV9
TGTGCCAGCAGCGTAGTAGGTGAGGTTCGGGAGACCCAGTACTTC
CASSVVGEVRETQYF
>-|TRBJ2-7|TRBD1|TRBV10-2
TGCGCCAGCAGCCAGGGACAGGGACACCCCTACGAGCAGTACTTC
CASSQGQGHPYEQYF
>-|TRBJ2-7|TRBD1|TRBV4-3
TGCGCCAGCAGCCAAGGGACAGGGGGGTCCTACGAGCAGTACTTC
CASSQGTGGSYEQYF
>-|TRBJ1-2|-|TRBV30
TGTGCCTGGAGCGGGTTGATGAGGGCGAGTGGCTACACCTTC
CAWSGLMRASGYTF
>-|TRBJ1-5|-|TRBV6-4
TGTGCCAGCAGTGCGGGGAGGGATCAGCCCCAGCATTTT
CASSAGRDQPQHF
>-|TRBJ2-7|TRBD1|TRBV4-3
TGCGCCAGCAGCCGGAACCGGGACAGGGACTCCTACGAGCAGTACTTC
CASSRNRDRDSYEQYF
>-|TRBJ1-1|-|TRBV28
TGTGCCAGCAGTTTACCTGACAGAACAAACACTGAAGCTTTCTTT
CASSLPDRTNTEAFF
>-|TRBJ2-7|-|TRBV28
TGTGCCAGCAGTTCAGGGACTCCCTACGAGCAGTACTTC
CASSSGTPYEQYF
>-|TRBJ2-3|TRBD1|TRBV2
TGTGCCTCACAGGGGGGCCTCTCCACAGATACGCAGTATTTT
CASQGGLSTDTQYF
>-|TRBJ2-7|TRBD1|TRBV5-1
TGCGCCAGCAGCAAGAGGGGACAGGTAAGCGACGAGCAGTACTTC
CASSKRGQVSDEQYF
>-|TRBJ2-5|TRBD2|TRBV10-3
TGTGCCATCAGTGAGTCGTTAGCGGGAGGAGAGACCCAGTACTTC
CAISESLAGGETQYF
>-|TRBJ2-5|-|TRBV5-1
TGCGCCAGCAGCCGTACCGGGACACTTCAAGAGACCCAGTACTTC
CASSRTGTLQETQYF
>-|TRBJ2-1|-|TRBV18
TGTGCCAGCTCACCACTAACTTCTGACAATGAGCAGTTCTTC
CASSPLTSDNEQFF
>-|TRBJ2-6|-|TRBV28
TGTGCCAGCAGGGATATTAGCGGCTCTGGGGCCAACGTCCTGACTTTC
CASRDISGSGANVLTF